This record looks at one T cell receptor (beta chain) sequence and its context. What it binds is unknown. Sequencing was performed with immunoSEQ multiplex PCR; in TCRdb, only in-frame clones are kept and a portion is missing. The sample carries approximately 50,000 clones, 85% to 95% recorded once. This specimen belongs to a study of siplizumab effects on memory and regulatory T cells. Findings and limits, study-wide: Proliferating Tregs taken from siplizumab cultures were not shown to have a confirmed suppressive function. Memory cells seemed less diverse than naive T cells, which also seemed major contributors to the alloresponse.

In germline, CDR1 is MNHEY, CDR2 SMNVEV (reference sequence). The CDR3 sequence is 12 residues long. The V end lost 3 bases, the J end lost 7 bases, and 7 bases lay between the germline ends. The chain has TRBV27 and TRBJ2-1; D gene unclear. The sequencing input was CD8+ T cells sorted from blood. This clonotype was sampled from a human donor in good health. For the CDR3, the DNA is TGTGCCAGCAGTTTTGGTGGAAATGAGCAGTTCTTC. Translating gives CASSFGGNEQFF.